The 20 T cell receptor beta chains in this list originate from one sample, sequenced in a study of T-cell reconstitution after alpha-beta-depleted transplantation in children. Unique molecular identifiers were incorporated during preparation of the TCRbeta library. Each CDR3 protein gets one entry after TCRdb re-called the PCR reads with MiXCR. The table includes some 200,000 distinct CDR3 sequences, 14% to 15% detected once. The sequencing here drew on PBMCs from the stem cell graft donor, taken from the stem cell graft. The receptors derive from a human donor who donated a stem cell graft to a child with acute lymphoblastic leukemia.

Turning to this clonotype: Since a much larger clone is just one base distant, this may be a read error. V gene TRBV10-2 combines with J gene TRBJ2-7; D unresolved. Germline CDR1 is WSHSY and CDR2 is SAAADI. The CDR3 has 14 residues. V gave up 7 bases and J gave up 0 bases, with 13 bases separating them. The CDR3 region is CASTESRHSYEQYF. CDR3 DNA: TGCGCCAGCACGGAGAGCCGTCACTCCTACGAGCAGTACTTC.

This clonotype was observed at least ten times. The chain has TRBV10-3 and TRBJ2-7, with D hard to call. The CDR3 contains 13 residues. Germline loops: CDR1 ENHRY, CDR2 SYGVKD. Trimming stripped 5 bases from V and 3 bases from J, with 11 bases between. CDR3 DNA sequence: TGTGCCATCAGTCGTCAAGGTAACTACGAGCAGTACTTC. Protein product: CAISRQGNYEQYF.

In DNA form, the CDR3 reads TGTGCCACCAGTGATAGAGGAGCGGCCACAGATACGCAGTATTTT. Its translation is CATSDRGAATDTQYF. J is TRBJ2-3 and V is TRBV24-1, with a tentative D call TRBD2 (5 bases). Looked up from germline, CDR1 is KGHDR and CDR2 is SFDVKD. The CDR3 sequence is 15 residues long. Trimming pared 3 bases from V and 2 bases from J, leaving 11 bases between.

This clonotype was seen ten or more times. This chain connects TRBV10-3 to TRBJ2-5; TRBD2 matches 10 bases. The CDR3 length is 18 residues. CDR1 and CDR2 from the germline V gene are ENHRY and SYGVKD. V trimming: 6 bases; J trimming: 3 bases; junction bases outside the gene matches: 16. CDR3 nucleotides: TGTGCCATCAGCGACGGACTAGCGGACAAGACCTACGAAGAGACCCAGTACTTC. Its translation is CAISDGLADKTYEETQYF.

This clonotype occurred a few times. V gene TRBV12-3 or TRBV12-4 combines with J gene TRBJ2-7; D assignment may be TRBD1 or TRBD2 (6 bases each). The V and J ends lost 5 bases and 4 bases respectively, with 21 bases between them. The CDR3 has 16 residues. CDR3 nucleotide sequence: TGTGCCAGCAGTACCCTCTTTGATGGGGGGCGATACGAGCAGTACTTC. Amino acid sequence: CASSTLFDGGRYEQYF.

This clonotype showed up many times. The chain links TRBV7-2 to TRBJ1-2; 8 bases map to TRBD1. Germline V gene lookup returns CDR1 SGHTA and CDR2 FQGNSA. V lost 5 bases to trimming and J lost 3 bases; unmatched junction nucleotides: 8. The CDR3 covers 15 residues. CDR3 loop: CASSPIQGADYGYTF. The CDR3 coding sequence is TGTGCCAGCAGCCCGATCCAGGGGGCCGACTATGGCTACACCTTC.

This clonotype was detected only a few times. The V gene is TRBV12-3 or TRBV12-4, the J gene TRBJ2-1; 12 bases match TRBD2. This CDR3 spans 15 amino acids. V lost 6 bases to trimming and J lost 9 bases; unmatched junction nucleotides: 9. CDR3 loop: CASRLTSGSRGEQFF. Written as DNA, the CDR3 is TGTGCCAGCAGACTGACTAGCGGGAGTCGTGGTGAGCAGTTCTTC.

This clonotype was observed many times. CDR3 sequence (DNA): TGCGCCAGCAGCCTCGGACCCACCGGGACCTCTTTCTACGAGCAGTACTTC. Translated, it gives CASSLGPTGTSFYEQYF. The chain uses TRBV4-1 and TRBJ2-7; D is perhaps TRBD1 or TRBD2 (5 bases each). Germline V gene data show CDR1 as MGHRA and CDR2 as YSYEKL. The V and J ends lost 4 bases and 3 bases respectively, with 22 bases between them. This CDR3 spans 17 amino acids.

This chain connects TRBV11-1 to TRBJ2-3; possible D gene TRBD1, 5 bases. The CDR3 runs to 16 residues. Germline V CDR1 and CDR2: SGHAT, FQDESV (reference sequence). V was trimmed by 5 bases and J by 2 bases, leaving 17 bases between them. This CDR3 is CASSLMARGLTDTQYF. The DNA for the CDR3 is TGTGCCAGCAGCCTCATGGCTAGGGGTCTCACAGATACGCAGTATTTT.

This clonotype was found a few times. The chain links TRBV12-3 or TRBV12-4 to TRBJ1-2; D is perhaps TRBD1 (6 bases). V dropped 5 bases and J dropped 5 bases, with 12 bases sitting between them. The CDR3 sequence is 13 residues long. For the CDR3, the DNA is TGTGCCAGCAGTGGACAGACCTTTTATGGCTACACCTTC. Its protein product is CASSGQTFYGYTF.

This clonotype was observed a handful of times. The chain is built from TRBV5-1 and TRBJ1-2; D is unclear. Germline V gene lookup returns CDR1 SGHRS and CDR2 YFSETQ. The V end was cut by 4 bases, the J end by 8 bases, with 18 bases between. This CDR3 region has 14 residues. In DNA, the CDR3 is TGCGCCAGCAGCCCGGACGAGTTCCTTGGCGGCTACACCTTC. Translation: CASSPDEFLGGYTF.

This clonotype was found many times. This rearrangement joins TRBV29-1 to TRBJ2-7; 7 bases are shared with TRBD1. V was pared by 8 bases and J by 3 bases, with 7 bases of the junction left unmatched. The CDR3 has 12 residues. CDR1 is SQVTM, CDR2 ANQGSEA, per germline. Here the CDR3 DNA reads TGCAGCATAGGGGACAGCAACTACGAGCAGTACTTC. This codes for CSIGDSNYEQYF.

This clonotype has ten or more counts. In DNA, the CDR3 is TGTGCCAGCCGAATGCGACAGGAACGAGCTTTCTTT. It is translated as CASRMRQERAFF. The chain employs TRBV7-8 and TRBJ1-1; D might be TRBD1 (6 bases). Germline assignment: CDR1 SGHVS and CDR2 FQNEAQ. The CDR3 contains 12 residues. V dropped 8 bases and J dropped 10 bases, with 17 bases sitting between them.

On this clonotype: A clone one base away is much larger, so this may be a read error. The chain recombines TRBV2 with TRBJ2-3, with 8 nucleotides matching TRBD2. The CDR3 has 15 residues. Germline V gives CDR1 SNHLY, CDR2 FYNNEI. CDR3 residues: CASSELLADTDTQCF. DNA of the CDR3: TGTGCCAGCAGTGAATTACTAGCGGACACAGATACGCAGTGTTTT.

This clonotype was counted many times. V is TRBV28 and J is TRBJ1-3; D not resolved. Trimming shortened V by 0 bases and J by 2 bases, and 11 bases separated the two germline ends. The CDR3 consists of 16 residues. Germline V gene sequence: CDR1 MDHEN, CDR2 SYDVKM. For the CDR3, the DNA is TGTGCCAGCAGTTTATGGGGTAATCGGGCTGGAAACACCATATATTTT. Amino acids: CASSLWGNRAGNTIYF.

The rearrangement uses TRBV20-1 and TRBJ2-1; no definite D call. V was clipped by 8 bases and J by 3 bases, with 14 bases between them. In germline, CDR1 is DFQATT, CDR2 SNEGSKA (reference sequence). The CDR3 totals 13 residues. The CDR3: CSPTPLNYNEQFF. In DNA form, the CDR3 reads TGCAGTCCAACACCCTTAAACTACAATGAGCAGTTCTTC.

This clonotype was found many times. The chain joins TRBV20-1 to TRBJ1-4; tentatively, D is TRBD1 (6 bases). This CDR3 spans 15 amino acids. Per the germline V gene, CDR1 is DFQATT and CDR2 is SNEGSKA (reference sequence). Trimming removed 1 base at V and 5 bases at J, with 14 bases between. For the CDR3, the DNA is TGCAGTGCTAGAGGGGGGGGCGTCCGGAATGAAAAACTGTTTTTT. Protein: CSARGGGVRNEKLFF.

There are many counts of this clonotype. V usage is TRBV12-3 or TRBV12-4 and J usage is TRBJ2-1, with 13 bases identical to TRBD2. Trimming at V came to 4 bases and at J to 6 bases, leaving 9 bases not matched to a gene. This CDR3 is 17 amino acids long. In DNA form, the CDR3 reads TGTGCCAGCAGTTCGTACCCGGGACTAGCGGGACGCAATGAGCAGTTCTTC. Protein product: CASSSYPGLAGRNEQFF.

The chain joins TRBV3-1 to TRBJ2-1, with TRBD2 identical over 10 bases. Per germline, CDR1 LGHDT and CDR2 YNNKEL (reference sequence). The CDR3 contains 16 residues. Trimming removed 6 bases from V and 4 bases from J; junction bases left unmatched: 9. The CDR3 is CASSRRRTSGYNEQFF. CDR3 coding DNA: TGTGCCAGCAGTAGACGTCGGACTAGCGGATACAATGAGCAGTTCTTC.

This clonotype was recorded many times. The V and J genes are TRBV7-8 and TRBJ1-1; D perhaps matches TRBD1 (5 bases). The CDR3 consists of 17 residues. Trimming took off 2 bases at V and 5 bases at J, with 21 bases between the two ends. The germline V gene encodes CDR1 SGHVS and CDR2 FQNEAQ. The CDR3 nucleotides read TGTGCCAGCAGCTTACCGAGTCGGACATCGGGTGGGACTGAAGCTTTCTTT. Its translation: CASSLPSRTSGGTEAFF.